This TCR beta chain was sequenced in a study of monozygotic twins with inflammatory bowel disease (dated by TCRdb to the late 2010s). Study-level background: In total, 28 monozygotic twin pairs made up the full study: 19 Danish pairs, all IBD-discordant, plus nine German pairs, of which four were IBD-concordant and five were IBD-discordant. Each individual had, on average, about 151 000 unique TCRalpha sequences and 181 000 unique TCRbeta sequences available for analysis. Within discordant pairs, disease-associated traits were sought mainly by comparing IBD patients with their genetically identical healthy co-twins.

As to this clonotype: Its antigen target is currently unknown.

Receptor amplification or capture employed 5' RACE. For each TCR library, approximately 3.5 ug of total RNA was used. For each sample, cDNA synthesis was carried out in eight separate reactions using SMARTScribe reverse transcriptase. Unique molecular identifiers containing a 6-nucleotide sample barcode were introduced through template switching during cDNA synthesis. Two nested PCRs of about 17 and 10 cycles amplified the TCRalpha and TCRbeta cDNA, and bead purification followed each PCR. Before amplification, the cDNA was both treated with uracil DNA-glycosylase and purified with the QIAquick PCR purification kit. The second PCR added Illumina TruSeq-compatible adapters along with sample-specific barcodes. Library quality and concentration were checked on TapeStation and Qubit, and libraries were pooled at 5 ng each. Pooled libraries were sequenced on an Illumina HiSeq2500 single-index Rapid Run with 2 x 100 bp reads and custom sequencing primers. The original pipeline was this. MiGEC version 1.2.6 was used for UMI-based consensus assembly to correct PCR and sequencing errors. V(D)J alignment, clonotype assembly and CDR3 extraction were performed with MiXCR version 2.1.1. To normalise gene usage, clonotype sharing and MAIT/NKT TCR abundance, the analysis used the top 1000, 10 000 and 20 000 clonotypes per sample. Diversity was computed as the inverse Simpson index with the vegan R package after downsampling to 27 000 UMIs. Paired Mann-Whitney U tests on discordant twin pairs were used, with Benjamini-Hochberg multiple-testing correction. TCRdb reprocessed the reads, so every CDR3 protein sequence counts as one entry and DNA is not shown. None of the V and J calls come from the authors' own analysis; TCRdb made them. The sample has fewer than 150,000 distinct CDR3 sequences on record. The ten biggest clones cover 2% to 3% of the sample.

The paper as a whole reports these results and caveats: A decrease in TCRbeta repertoire diversity, as measured by inverse Simpson index, was observed in IBD patients compared with their healthy co-twins. Background noise and inter-individual variability may have been introduced into the repertoires by the differing immunosuppressive treatments among patients. Compared with healthy twins, IBD patients shared fewer clonotypes with other individuals, and the difference was most pronounced in patients with signs of disease activity. No difference in repertoire similarity was observed between concordant and discordant twins, possibly owing to limited statistical power. The results gave no support for a single strong signal or clonotype linked to IBD. The analysis was unable to tell apart different T cell subtypes.

From each donor, a roughly 2.4 ml peripheral blood sample was collected into PAXgene tubes and kept at -80 degrees C. Without any T cell sorting, total RNA was extracted from whole blood using the PAXgene blood miRNA kit on an automated QIAcube. Peripheral blood from monozygotic twin pairs who were concordant or discordant for inflammatory bowel disease underwent deep TCRalpha and TCRbeta repertoire profiling using unique molecular barcoding. Smoking habits were recorded for all twin pairs, with individuals classified as current, former or never smokers. Via the germline V gene, CDR1 is SGHRS and CDR2 YFSETQ. The CDR3 covers 15 residues, taking in both the cysteine and the phenylalanine. No DNA is listed.

What was sequenced was blood. The sequence came from a human donor with ulcerative colitis or Crohn's disease, or a healthy co-twin of an affected twin (not recorded which). The rearrangement combines TRBV5-1 with TRBJ1-6; TCRdb's D gene call, TRBD1, goes unchecked for lack of DNA. The CDR3 has the sequence CASSFRTGTNSPLHF.